These 5 T cell receptor beta chains were all obtained from the same sample, sequenced in a study of radiation and T cells in renal cell carcinoma. Sequencing used immunoSEQ multiplex PCR; TCRdb keeps in-frame clones, though not all of them. The sample lists 150,000 or so clones, 88% seen once, with around 4.4% in the top ten. Time point in this sample: baseline pretreatment blood. Treatment given: 15 Gy SBRT to primary tumor, nephrectomy 4 weeks later. The sequencing used blood, collected from a patient whose treatment included radiotherapy and nephrectomy. Source of these receptors: a woman aged 70 to 79 with renal cell carcinoma.

The V gene is TRBV4-3, the J gene TRBJ2-6; 8 bases align to TRBD2. The CDR3 extends over 16 amino acids. V dropped 2 bases and J dropped 4; count of bases not matched to a gene: 4. Germline CDR1 LGHNA, CDR2 YSLEER. The CDR3 loop reads CASSQPGRAGANVLTF. The CDR3 DNA sequence: TGCGCCAGCAGCCAACCCGGGAGGGCGGGGGCCAACGTCCTGACTTTC.

This clone was seen just once. This rearrangement joins TRBV5-1 to TRBJ1-2; 8 positions agree with TRBD1. Germline lookup yields CDR1 SGHRS and CDR2 YFSETQ. This CDR3 spans 17 amino acids. J lost 4 bases, V lost 3 bases, and 14 bases had no gene match. The CDR3 DNA is TGCGCCAGCAGCTCCCGGGCGGTTGACAGGGGCGTCTATGGCTACACCTTC. It translates to CASSSRAVDRGVYGYTF.

V gene TRBV6-6 combines with J gene TRBJ2-1; D unresolved. Trimming shortened V by 2 bases and J by 5 bases, and 4 bases separated the two germline ends. From germline, CDR1 is MNHNY and CDR2 SVGAGI (reference sequence). The CDR3 has 12 residues. Here the CDR3 DNA reads TGTGCCAGCAGTTACCGGGACAATGAGCAGTTCTTC. Amino acid sequence: CASSYRDNEQFF.

The rearrangement links TRBV7-6 to TRBJ1-1; D possibly corresponds to TRBD1 (5 bases). The germline V gene encodes CDR1 SGHVS and CDR2 FNYEAQ. CDR3 size: 14 residues. The V gene lost 3 bases and the J gene lost 2 bases, with 10 bases spanning the gap. The CDR3 here is CASSFNQGNTEAFF. CDR3 sequence (DNA): TGTGCCAGCAGCTTCAACCAGGGTAACACTGAAGCTTTCTTT.

This clone showed up just once. The chain is built from TRBV27 and TRBJ1-6; 8 nucleotides match TRBD1. Germline CDR1 and CDR2: MNHEY and SMNVEV (reference sequence). The V and J ends lost 6 bases and 0 bases, in that order; junction bases with no gene match: 10. The CDR3 is made up of 18 amino acids. CDR3 loop: CASSPGGSRLSYNSPLHF. The DNA for the CDR3 is TGTGCCAGCAGCCCAGGGGGCTCCCGACTCTCCTATAATTCACCCCTCCACTTT.